The rows below give T cell receptor beta chains drawn from one sample of a study of technical replicates of blood from a few donors. Sequenced by immunoSEQ multiplex PCR; TCRdb stores in-frame clones only, minus some. The sample yields almost 70,000 clones, roughly nine tenths seen once. The sample taken for sequencing was PBMCs. Receptor source: a human donor in good health. Some clones in this sample may be carry-over from other donors' samples. Each CDR3 is given with its conserved first and last residue. The order of the fields is J gene, V gene, D gene, CDR3 length, CDR3 protein. D genes are given only for firm matches.

TRBJ2-7	TRBV2	TRBD1	14	CASSDRTGAYEQYF
TRBJ2-7	TRBV14	.	14	CASSSPGQSYEQYF
TRBJ2-1	TRBV5-6	.	12	CASSDGTSEQFF
TRBJ2-2	TRBV9	TRBD2	14	CASSQAGDTGELFF
TRBJ2-7	TRBV14	TRBD2	15	CASSQGGGISYEQYF
TRBJ2-7	TRBV15	TRBD2	17	CATSRDLVGRAGNEQYF
TRBJ2-7	TRBV18	TRBD1	16	CASSGAGTGILREQYF
TRBJ2-1	TRBV10-3	TRBD2	15	CAISGSAGVLNEQFF
TRBJ1-4	TRBV4-2	.	15	CASSQEGQGNEKLFF
TRBJ2-2	TRBV19	TRBD2	17	CASTAGSGGAGTGELFF
TRBJ1-1	TRBV19	TRBD1	15	CASSIVQGQGTEAFF
TRBJ2-3	TRBV5-1	TRBD2	16	CASSLGLAGMKDTQYF
TRBJ2-5	TRBV7-9	TRBD2	15	CASSRPFGGKETQYF
TRBJ2-1	TRBV7-6	TRBD2	16	CASSTKTSGLYNEQFF
TRBJ1-2	TRBV19	TRBD1	14	CASSTIGTGHGYTF
TRBJ2-5	TRBV7-3	TRBD2	13	CASRGTSQETQYF
TRBJ1-3	TRBV14	TRBD1	16	CASSHGQVFSGNTIYF
TRBJ1-5	TRBV5-6	.	15	CASSLFAGHNQPQHF
TRBJ1-2	TRBV15	TRBD1	18	CATSRDLGQGRDSKGYTF
TRBJ2-7	TRBV5-5	.	14	CASSRETSSYEQYF
TRBJ1-2	TRBV7-2	.	13	CASSFRPGYGYTF
TRBJ2-5	TRBV10-1	TRBD2	14	CASPVRASGKTQYF
TRBJ1-5	TRBV9	.	13	CASSVAGHEPQHF